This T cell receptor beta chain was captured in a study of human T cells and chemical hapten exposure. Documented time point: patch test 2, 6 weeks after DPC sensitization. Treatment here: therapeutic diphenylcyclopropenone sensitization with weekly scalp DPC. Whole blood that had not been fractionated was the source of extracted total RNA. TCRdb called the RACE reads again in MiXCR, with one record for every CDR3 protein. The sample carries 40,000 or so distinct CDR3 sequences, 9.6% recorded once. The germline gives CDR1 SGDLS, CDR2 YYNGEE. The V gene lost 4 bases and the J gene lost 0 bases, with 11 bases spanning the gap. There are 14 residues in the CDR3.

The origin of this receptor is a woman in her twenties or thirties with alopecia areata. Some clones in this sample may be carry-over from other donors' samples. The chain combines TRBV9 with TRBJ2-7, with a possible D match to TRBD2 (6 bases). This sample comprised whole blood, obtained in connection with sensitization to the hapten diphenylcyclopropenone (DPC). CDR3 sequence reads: CASSLGLSSYEQYF. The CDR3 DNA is TGTGCCAGCAGCCTGGGACTCTCCTCCTACGAGCAGTACTTC.